The sequence of this T cell receptor beta chain was determined in a study of T cells in Graves' hyperthyroidism and ophthalmopathy (dated by TCRdb to between 2019 and 2020). Looking at the study overall: Peripheral blood was sampled at the time of initial diagnosis, prior to any treatment. An independent validation cohort of fewer than 20 hyperthyroidism patients and more than 15 patients who later progressed to ophthalmopathy tested prospective prediction of ophthalmopathy. The roughly 99 discovery patients were divided at random into training and test sets in a 7:3 ratio. TCR V-J signatures able to tell the groups apart were searched for in a discovery cohort of around 95 patients, of whom around 43 had Graves' ophthalmopathy and 57 had stable Graves' hyperthyroidism. Once sampling was done, hyperthyroidism patients were given methimazole at a starting dose of 30 mg daily, whereas ophthalmopathy patients were given high-dose intravenous methylprednisolone. The paper describes TCR Vbeta CDR3 sequencing of about 140 peripheral blood samples, made up of roughly 45 ophthalmopathy patients, 70 to 75 hyperthyroidism patients and roughly 17 progressor patients. In several Graves' hyperthyroidism patients, the study also compared T-cell repertoires from thyroid tissue with T-cell repertoires from blood.

The CDR1 and CDR2 encoded by the germline V gene are SGHNT and YENEEA. The CDR3 contains 13 residues, cysteine and phenylalanine counted. The CDR3 DNA has 39 bases and is translated from base 1. V is pared back by 0 bases and J by 8 bases, with 9 bases lying between the germline termini. Notes on this clonotype: It has no known antigen specificity. No base quality values were provided; no much bigger clone lies one nucleotide off.

TCR beta CDR3 regions were amplified from RNA transcripts. The first round of RT-PCR for the TCR CDR3 was performed with the HTBI primer set and the Qiagen OneStep RT-PCR kit. Libraries were constructed in a second round of multiplex PCR, after which size selection and purification were performed. Sequencing of the libraries was done on an Illumina HiSeq2000 using paired-end 100 bp reads. For the original study's pipeline: SOAPnuke was used to process the raw data, with reads discarded if the reads contained adapters or uncalled bases, had a mean Phred below 15, or lacked an exact constant-primer or identifier match. COPE v1.2.5 was used to merge high-quality paired reads, and clonotypes were defined as unique nucleotide sequences. MiTCR v1.1 was used to align clonotypes to the IMGT TRBV, TRBD and TRBJ reference segments. The analysis included only V-J combinations with a frequency above 0.0001, which together covered roughly 99% of the repertoires. The TCS score was defined as the ratio of F50 (clonal expansion) to E x V (chaos), calculated using BLOSUM62-based TCRdist between CDR3 peptides within each V-J. Welch's t-statistics and random forest reduced fewer than 550 V-J features to about 13, which were used in a naive Bayes classifier (R e1071). The raw public data were reprocessed by TCRdb itself: fastp quality trimming at Q25, MiXCR clonotype calling, in-frame beta chains only. Under each unique CDR3 protein, matching rows form one entry showing the most common genes and DNA. For this entry, the V and J calls and clone size follow TCRdb and not the study's own pipeline. The sample table lists some 500,000 distinct CDR3 sequences, around 15% of them with a count of one. The ten largest clones represent around 28% of the sample.

Moderately to severely active disease, a Clinical Activity Score of at least 3, a NOSPECS grade of at least 4, and a duration under 3 months were present in ophthalmopathy patients. Any patient with an uncontrolled infection, another autoimmune disease, pregnancy or lactation was excluded. Clinical symptoms, serum thyroxine and TRAb, thyroid ultrasound, and orbital computed tomography formed the basis for the diagnoses. PBMCs were isolated from more than 8 ml of fresh peripheral blood by Ficoll-Paque density gradient centrifugation. Trizol reagent was used to extract total RNA, and RNA quality was then checked on an Agilent 2100 Bioanalyzer. What the study reported, not specific to this receptor: A model built on a 13 V-J signature distinguished ophthalmopathy from stable hyperthyroidism, reaching around 88% sensitivity and approximately 83% specificity in cross-validation and 80%/75% in testing. Most expanded thyroid clonotypes (frequency above 0.001) were also detected in blood, suggesting blood repertoires may reflect thyroid immune responses. In validation, progression to ophthalmopathy was predicted by the model with around 70% sensitivity and 72.22% specificity, a median of approximately 6.5 months before onset. No statistical method was used to set the sample size in advance, and investigators knew the group allocation.

The sequence was obtained from a woman aged 30 to 39 with Graves' ophthalmopathy. Sequencing input: blood. The sequence joins TRBV11-3 to TRBJ2-3, with no reliable assignment of the D segment. The CDR3 protein is CASSLESPGTQYF. The nucleotide sequence is TGTGCCAGCAGCTTAGAGAGTCCTGGTACGCAGTATTTT. Reference TRBV11-3 and TRBJ2-3 genes cover what lies past the CDR3, so the full variable domain is EAGVVQSPRYKIIEKKQPVAFWCNPISGHNTLYWYLQNLGQGPELLIRYENEEAVDDSQLPKDRFSAERLKGVDSTLKIQPAELGDSAVYLCASSLESPGTQYFGPGTRLTVL.